This T cell receptor (beta chain) was identified during a study of cytotoxic CD8 clonotypes in ibrutinib-treated CLL. Study-level information: An average of about 250,000 productive templates and tens of thousands of productive rearrangements was obtained per sample.

As for this clone: What it recognizes is unknown.

Study-wide points: Baseline clonality, higher than in age-matched healthy donors, tracked circulating CD8+ T-cell counts. Public clonotypes were rare and shrank or held steady on treatment.

Libraries were prepared by immunoSEQ multiplex PCR; TCRdb keeps only in-frame clonotypes and omits some of them. The sample shows some 200,000 clones, just under 80% of them seen only once. The source of this sequence is a human donor with chronic lymphocytic leukemia. Sequenced material: PBMCs, taken after 12 months of ibrutinib treatment.

Here the CDR3 reads CSVVTRFSTVTYEQYF. In DNA, the CDR3 is TGCAGCGTTGTTACGCGATTCTCGACAGTGACCTACGAGCAGTACTTC. The V and J genes are TRBV29-1 and TRBJ2-7, with D possibly TRBD1 on 5 matching bases. V was shortened by 4 bases and J by 2 bases, with 21 bases between the two germline ends. The CDR3 covers 16 residues. The germline V gene encodes CDR1 SQVTM and CDR2 ANQGSEA.